This record concerns one TCR beta chain sequence. This sample was included in a study of blood T cell repertoires in COVID-19. Assay: immunoSEQ multiplex PCR; the TCRdb copy retains only in-frame clones and omits some. The data show roughly 130,000 clones, approximately 89% seen once. From germline, CDR1 is SGHVS and CDR2 FQNEAQ. Trimming cost V 5 bases and J 4 bases; bases outside gene matches: 14. The CDR3 length is 17 residues. This clonotype was obtained from a man aged 55 to 70 with active or convalescent COVID-19. Sequencing was carried out using peripheral blood. V usage is TRBV7-8 and J usage is TRBJ1-5; TRBD1 matches at 7 bases. The CDR3 nucleotides are TGTGCCAGCAGCCTAAAAACAGGGGTAATCGGTAATCAGCCCCAGCATTTT. Amino acid sequence: CASSLKTGVIGNQPQHF.